One sample yielded the 31 T cell receptor beta chains listed below, sequenced in a study of beta chain features in type 1 diabetes (dated by TCRdb to the late 2010s). Overall study outcomes, separate from this receptor: A moderate but significant shortening of TCRB CDR3 length was observed in type 1 diabetes patients in all four CD4+ subsets.

Library preparation employed the immunoSEQ multiplex PCR assay. The entire amount of isolated RNA was reverse transcribed using the High Capacity cDNA Reverse Transcription Kit, so the sequenced TCRB transcripts were expressed ones. TCRdb re-hosts the immuneACCESS table, in-frame sequences only. Its copies lack some clones; in the studies checked, an unresolved V gene accounts for under half of them, and the cause for the rest is not known. Across this sample there are around 130,000 clones, with roughly 15% seen only once. In total, the top ten clones hold about 2.1% of the sample. These receptors lack a known antigen. Sequenced sample: central memory CD4+ T cells from blood. The receptors derive from a man younger than 40 with type 1 diabetes.

The chain recombines TRBV11-3 with TRBJ2-3; 8 nucleotides match TRBD2. Germline V gives CDR1 SGHNT, CDR2 YENEEA. The CDR3 loop spans 15 amino acids. J lost 6 bases, V lost 3 bases, and 8 bases had no gene match. CDR3 DNA sequence: TGTGCCAGCAGCTTGGGAGGGGGACTAGGCGATACGCAGTATTTT. Its protein product is CASSLGGGLGDTQYF.

This chain links TRBV5-6 with TRBJ2-3, with a possible D match to TRBD1 (5 bases). The CDR3 sequence is 13 residues long. In germline, CDR1 is SGHDT, CDR2 YYEEEE. The V end was cut by 0 bases, the J end by 5 bases, with 7 bases between. The DNA for the CDR3 is TGTGCCAGCAGCTTGGACAGGCGAGATACGCAGTATTTT. It is translated as CASSLDRRDTQYF.

In DNA form, the CDR3 reads TGTGCCAGCAGCCCGAAGACTATCCAAGAGACCCAGTACTTC. Protein: CASSPKTIQETQYF. The rearrangement links TRBV9 to TRBJ2-5; maybe TRBD2 (5 bases). In germline, CDR1 is SGDLS, CDR2 YYNGEE. Between the trimmed V and J ends, which lost 4 bases and 1 base, there was a span of 11 bases. The CDR3 contains 14 residues.

This clone was found a few times. The chain couples TRBV7-9 to TRBJ1-6; D ambiguous. The CDR3 has 15 residues. Germline V gives CDR1 SEHNR, CDR2 FQNEAQ (reference sequence). Deletions cut 1 base from V and 5 bases from J, with 9 bases between. In DNA, the CDR3 is TGTGCCAGCAGCTTAGGTTCAGCGGATAATTCACCCCTCCACTTT. Amino acid sequence: CASSLGSADNSPLHF.

V and J are TRBV10-3 and TRBJ1-1; D is possibly TRBD1 (5 bases). Germline V gene sequence: CDR1 ENHRY, CDR2 SYGVKD. With 10 bases removed from V and 1 base from J, the gap between germline ends came to 13 bases. CDR3 length: 13 residues. CDR3 loop: CATLETENTEAFF. CDR3 DNA: TGTGCCACCCTTGAGACAGAGAACACTGAAGCTTTCTTT.

This clone was counted between two and nine times. This chain links TRBV7-2 with TRBJ2-6; D is uncertain. Germline assignment: CDR1 SGHTA and CDR2 FQGNSA. The CDR3 has 17 amino acids. The V gene lost 1 base and the J gene lost 4 bases, with 14 bases spanning the gap. DNA for the CDR3: TGTGCCAGCAGCTTAGTCCCCCGAAGTACGGGGGCCAACGTCCTGACTTTC. Its translation: CASSLVPRSTGANVLTF.

The sample holds a few counts of this clone. The chain couples TRBV9 to TRBJ2-3; TRBD2 aligns across 14 bases. The CDR3 runs 18 residues. From germline, CDR1 is SGDLS and CDR2 YYNGEE. V was clipped by 4 bases and J by 1 base; unmatched bases: 8. In DNA form, the CDR3 reads TGTGCCAGCAGCCCTGGGACTAGCGGGGGCCTCGGCACAGATACGCAGTATTTT. Its protein is CASSPGTSGGLGTDTQYF.

The chain employs TRBV2 and TRBJ2-7, with D possibly being TRBD1 or TRBD2 (5 bases each). Trimming stripped 4 bases from V and 0 bases from J, with 13 bases between. CDR1 is SNHLY and CDR2 is FYNNEI in the germline V gene. CDR3 length: 15 amino acids. Written as DNA, the CDR3 is TGTGCCAGCAGTGGGGGGTACGCGAGCTCCTACGAGCAGTACTTC. Amino acids: CASSGGYASSYEQYF.

The chain employs TRBV5-6 and TRBJ2-1, with 9 nucleotides matching TRBD1. Germline CDR1 reads SGHDT; CDR2 reads YYEEEE. This CDR3 has 15 residues. The V and J ends lost 0 bases and 4 bases, in that order; junction bases with no gene match: 2. CDR3 protein: CASSLEGTGYNEQFF. Here the CDR3 DNA reads TGTGCCAGCAGCTTGGAGGGGACAGGGTACAATGAGCAGTTCTTC.

The V call is TRBV4-3, the J call TRBJ2-3; the D is unclear. The CDR3 spans 14 residues. Germline loops: CDR1 LGHNA, CDR2 YSLEER. Trimming removed 1 base at V and 4 bases at J, with 9 bases between. The CDR3 region has the DNA TGCGCCAGCAGCCAAGTCCGCGAGCCAGATACGCAGTATTTT. Protein: CASSQVREPDTQYF.

This clone was seen only a few times. The CDR3 loop reads CASSQDRVQGSYTF. The CDR3 coding sequence is TGTGCCAGCTCACAAGACAGGGTCCAAGGGAGCTACACCTTC. The gene calls are TRBV18 and TRBJ1-2; 7 bases are a match to TRBD1. This CDR3 comprises 14 residues. V was pared by 4 bases and J by 9 bases, with 11 bases of the junction left unmatched. Germline lookup yields CDR1 KGHSH and CDR2 LQKENI.

This clone counts as medium-sized. Since the CDR3 does not end with the conserved phenylalanine or tryptophan, this likely comes from a read error. Because the CDR3's place on the DNA is in doubt, the DNA is left out and the CDR3 is given as listed by TCRdb. The rearrangement joins TRBV6-1 to TRBJ2-7; the table gives TRBD1 as D, unverified against the DNA. Per germline, CDR1 MNHNS and CDR2 SASEGT. Inclusive of both ends, the CDR3 amounts to 12 amino acids. The CDR3 here is CASSEAQRDRAI.

CDR3 DNA sequence: TGTGCCAGCAGAAGATTGACACTGAACACCGGGGAGCTGTTTTTT. It is translated as CASRRLTLNTGELFF. The chain employs TRBV27 and TRBJ2-2, with unresolved D. Germline V gene data show CDR1 as MNHEY and CDR2 as SMNVEV (reference sequence). Deletions cut 6 bases from V and 1 base from J, with 12 bases between. The CDR3 totals 15 residues.

The rearrangement links TRBV28 to TRBJ2-1; no reliable D call. The germline V and J ends were trimmed by 4 bases and 6 bases, with 10 bases remaining between them. Germline-derived CDR1 and CDR2 are MDHEN and SYDVKM. This CDR3 is built from 13 residues. CDR3 amino acids: CASSYPASNEQFF. CDR3 bases: TGTGCCAGCAGTTACCCCGCGTCCAATGAGCAGTTCTTC.

The chain uses TRBV9 and TRBJ1-5, with D possibly TRBD1 on 5 matching bases. The germline V gene has CDR1 SGDLS and CDR2 YYNGEE. V was pared by 4 bases and J by 4 bases, with 9 bases between. The CDR3 spans 13 residues. The CDR3 loop reads CASSLGLNQPQHF. The CDR3 nucleotides are TGTGCCAGCAGCTTGGGGCTGAATCAGCCCCAGCATTTT. Variable domain in full (rest from reference TRBV9 and TRBJ1-5): DSGVTQTPKHLITATGQRVTLRCSPRSGDLSVYWYQQSLDQGLQFLIQYYNGEERAKGNILERFSAQQFPDLHSELNLSSLELGDSALYFCASSLGLNQPQHFGDGTRLSIL.

Here the CDR3 reads CAWSLGAGGYNEQFF. CDR3 DNA: TGTGCCTGGAGCCTGGGGGCAGGAGGCTACAATGAGCAGTTCTTC. The chain carries TRBV30 and TRBJ2-1; perhaps TRBD1 as D (6 bases). In germline, CDR1 is GTSNPN, CDR2 SVGIG (reference sequence). The V end was cut by 3 bases, the J end by 3 bases, with 15 bases between. This CDR3 spans 15 amino acids.

The J gene is TRBJ2-7, the V gene TRBV6-1; perhaps TRBD1 as D (6 bases). CDR1 is MNHNS and CDR2 is SASEGT in the germline V gene. This CDR3 spans 12 amino acids. V shed 5 bases and J shed 8 bases, with 13 bases lying between them. CDR3 coding DNA: TGTGCCAGCAGTCTACAGGGATCGCAGCAGTACTTC. Amino acid sequence: CASSLQGSQQYF.

The chain joins TRBV4-2 to TRBJ1-2; D is possibly TRBD1 (5 bases). CDR1 and CDR2 from the germline V gene are LGHNA and YNFKEQ. Trimming left V 4 bases short and J 4 bases short, with 16 bases between. The CDR3 covers 15 residues. The DNA for the CDR3 is TGTGCCAGCAGCCCGGGACGGGTAGCGAGCTATGGCTACACCTTC. This gives the protein CASSPGRVASYGYTF.

The CDR3 nucleotides read TGTGCCAGCAGCTTCTGGCAGGACGAGCAGTACTTC. Translated: CASSFWQDEQYF. The rearrangement joins TRBV7-9 to TRBJ2-7; D remains unclear. Germline CDR1 and CDR2: SEHNR and FQNEAQ (reference sequence). V dropped 3 bases and J dropped 5 bases, with 8 bases sitting between them. The CDR3 has 12 amino acids.

Regarding this clone: The sample contains more than one DNA sequence encoding this CDR3. The chain uses TRBV29-1 and TRBJ2-1, with a tentative D call TRBD2 (6 bases). Germline assignment: CDR1 SQVTM and CDR2 ANQGSEA. The CDR3 runs 11 residues. Trimming left V 6 bases short and J 4 bases short, with 7 bases between. The CDR3 nucleotides read TGCAGCGTCGGGACTTACAATGAGCAGTTCTTC. Encoded protein: CSVGTYNEQFF.

This rearrangement joins TRBV5-6 to TRBJ2-7; D is undetermined. V gave up 2 bases and J gave up 0 bases, with 3 bases separating them. CDR1 and CDR2 from the germline V gene are SGHDT and YYEEEE. The CDR3 is 12 residues long. DNA for the CDR3: TGTGCCAGCAGCTTAGCCTCCTACGAGCAGTACTTC. This translates into CASSLASYEQYF.

The chain employs TRBV6-5 and TRBJ2-5; D possibly corresponds to TRBD2 (7 bases). Trimming took 0 bases from V and 3 from J, leaving 11 bases between them. The CDR3 runs to 15 residues. CDR1 MNHEY and CDR2 SVGAGI come from the germline V gene. The CDR3 DNA is TGTGCCAGCAGTTACTCGGGGGGGCGGGAAGAGACCCAGTACTTC. Protein sequence: CASSYSGGREETQYF.

The rearrangement uses TRBV21-1 and TRBJ1-1; the D call of TRBD1 is as the table states it, not checked on the DNA. TRBV21-1 corresponds to a pseudogene. The CDR3 has 15 residues. The DNA of the CDR3 is TGTGCCAGCAGCACTTCGAGGACACAGAACACTGAAGCTTTCTTT. Its translation is CASSTSRTQNTEAFF.

On this clone: Other DNA sequences in this sample translate to the same CDR3. This chain links TRBV5-1 with TRBJ2-5; no firm D call. Looked up from germline, CDR1 is SGHRS and CDR2 is YFSETQ. The V end lost 0 bases, the J end lost 9 bases, and 15 bases lay between the germline ends. This CDR3 region has 14 residues. The CDR3 protein is CASSLDVRRKAQYF. CDR3 coding DNA: TGCGCCAGCAGCTTGGATGTCCGTCGGAAAGCCCAGTACTTC.

This clone was observed a few times. The chain has TRBV29-1 and TRBJ1-1, with no clear D. The CDR3 loop spans 13 amino acids. Germline CDR1 is SQVTM and CDR2 is ANQGSEA. The germline V and J ends were trimmed by 2 bases and 3 bases, with 10 bases remaining between them. The CDR3 DNA is TGCAGCGTTGAATTGCGAGGATACACTGAAGCTTTCTTT. This encodes CSVELRGYTEAFF.

This clone appeared a few times. Other DNA sequences within the sample encode an identical CDR3. J is TRBJ1-5 and V is TRBV7-2; D not certain. The length of the CDR3 is 14 residues. CDR1 and CDR2 (germline): SGHTA, FQGNSA. The V end lost 1 base, the J end lost 5 bases, and 9 bases lay between the germline ends. The DNA of the CDR3 is TGTGCCAGCAGCTTAGGACAAGCGCATCAGCCCCAGCATTTT. It codes for CASSLGQAHQPQHF.

V and J are TRBV6-5 and TRBJ2-1; the D is unclear. Germline V gene sequence: CDR1 MNHEY, CDR2 SVGAGI. The V end was cut by 8 bases, the J end by 6 bases, with 8 bases between. This CDR3 has 11 residues. CDR3 residues: CASRRANEQFF. CDR3 coding DNA: TGTGCCAGCCGAAGAGCCAATGAGCAGTTCTTC.

This chain connects TRBV6-5 to TRBJ2-7; D gene unclear. Germline lookup yields CDR1 MNHEY and CDR2 SVGAGI. The length of the CDR3 is 14 residues. V shed 2 bases and J shed 2 bases, with 10 bases lying between them. CDR3 residues: CASSYADKTYEQYF. The DNA for the CDR3 is TGTGCCAGCAGTTACGCTGACAAGACCTACGAGCAGTACTTC.

J is TRBJ2-5 and V is TRBV2; TRBD2 is a possible D gene (6 bases). This CDR3 contains 12 residues. Germline values: CDR1 SNHLY, CDR2 FYNNEI. V was pared by 7 bases and J by 2 bases, with 8 bases between. The CDR3 DNA reads as TGTGCCAGCACGGGGGATCAAGAGACCCAGTACTTC. This encodes CASTGDQETQYF.

This chain connects TRBV19 to TRBJ2-5, with D maybe TRBD1 (6 bases). The germline gives CDR1 LNHDA, CDR2 SQIVND (reference sequence). CDR3 size: 13 residues. V lost 5 bases to trimming and J lost 5 bases, with 12 bases between them. CDR3 loop: CASSGRGRETQYF. The DNA of the CDR3 is TGTGCCAGTAGTGGCAGGGGAAGGGAGACCCAGTACTTC. Combining the CDR3 with reference TRBV19 and TRBJ2-5 gives the whole variable domain DGGITQSPKYLFRKEGQNVTLSCEQNLNHDAMYWYRQDPGQGLRLIYYSQIVNDFQKGDIAEGYSVSREKKESFPLTVTSAQKNPTAFYLCASSGRGRETQYFGPGTRLLVL.

This chain joins TRBV6-1 and TRBJ1-5; D possibly corresponds to TRBD1 (5 bases). Germline assignment: CDR1 MNHNS and CDR2 SASEGT. V was clipped by 6 bases and J by 2 bases, with 11 bases between them. This CDR3 spans 14 amino acids. This CDR3 is CASRFTGGNQPQHF. The CDR3, as DNA: TGTGCCAGCAGGTTCACGGGGGGCAATCAGCCCCAGCATTTT.